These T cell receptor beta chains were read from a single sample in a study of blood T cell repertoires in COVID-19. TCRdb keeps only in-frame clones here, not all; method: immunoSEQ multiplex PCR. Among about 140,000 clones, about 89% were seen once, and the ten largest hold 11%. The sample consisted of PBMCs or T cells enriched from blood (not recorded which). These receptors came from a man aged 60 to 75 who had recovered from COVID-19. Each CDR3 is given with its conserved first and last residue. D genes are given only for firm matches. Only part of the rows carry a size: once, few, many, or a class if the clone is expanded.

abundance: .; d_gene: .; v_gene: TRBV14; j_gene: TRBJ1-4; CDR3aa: CASSLLLFF; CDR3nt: TGTGCCAGCAGCCTCCTACTGTTTTTT
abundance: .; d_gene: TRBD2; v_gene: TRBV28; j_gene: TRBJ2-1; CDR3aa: CATFWGGAGFNEQFF; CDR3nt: TGTGCCACGTTTTGGGGGGGAGCGGGTTTCAATGAGCAGTTCTTC
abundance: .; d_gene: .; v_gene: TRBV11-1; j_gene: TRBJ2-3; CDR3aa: CASSPGGLWADTQYF; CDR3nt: TGTGCCAGCAGCCCTGGGGGCCTTTGGGCAGATACGCAGTATTTT
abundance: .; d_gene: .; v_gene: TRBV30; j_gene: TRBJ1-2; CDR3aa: CAWTGDYGYTF; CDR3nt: TGTGCCTGGACGGGGGACTATGGCTACACCTTC
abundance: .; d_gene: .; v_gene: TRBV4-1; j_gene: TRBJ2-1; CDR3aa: CASSQDKRRQFF; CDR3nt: TGCGCCAGCAGCCAAGATAAGCGGAGACAGTTCTTC
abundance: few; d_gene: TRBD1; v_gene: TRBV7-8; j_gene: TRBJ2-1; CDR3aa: CASSKDRGYDEQFF; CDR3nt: TGTGCCAGCAGCAAGGACAGGGGCTACGATGAGCAGTTCTTC
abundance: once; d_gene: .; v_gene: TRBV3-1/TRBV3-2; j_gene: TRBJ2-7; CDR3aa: CASSPPWAGRYEQYF; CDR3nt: TGTGCCAGCAGCCCCCCTTGGGCAGGCCGCTACGAGCAGTACTTC
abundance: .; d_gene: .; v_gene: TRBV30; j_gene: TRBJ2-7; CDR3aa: CAWSAFLSEQYF; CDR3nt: TGTGCCTGGAGCGCCTTCCTATCCGAGCAGTACTTC
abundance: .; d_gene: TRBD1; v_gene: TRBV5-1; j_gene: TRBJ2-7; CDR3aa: CASSRNRGTLDEQYF; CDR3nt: TGCGCCAGCAGCCGGAACAGGGGGACGCTAGACGAGCAGTACTTC
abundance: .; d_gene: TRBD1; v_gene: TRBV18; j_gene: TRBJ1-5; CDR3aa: CASSLGQGNQPQHF; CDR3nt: TGTGCCAGCTCTCTCGGACAGGGCAATCAGCCCCAGCATTTT
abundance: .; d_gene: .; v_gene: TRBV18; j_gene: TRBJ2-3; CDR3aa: CASSLSQTDTQYF; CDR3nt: TGTGCCAGCTCACTGTCGCAGACAGATACGCAGTATTTT
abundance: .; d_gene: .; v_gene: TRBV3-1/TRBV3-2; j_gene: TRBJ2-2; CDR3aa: CASSQDLKKNTGELFF; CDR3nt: TGTGCCAGCAGCCAAGATTTAAAAAAGAACACCGGGGAGCTGTTTTTT
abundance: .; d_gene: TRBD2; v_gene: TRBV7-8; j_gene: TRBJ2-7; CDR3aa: CASSSVAGGSYEQYF; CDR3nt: TGTGCCAGCAGCTCCGTAGCGGGGGGATCCTACGAGCAGTACTTC
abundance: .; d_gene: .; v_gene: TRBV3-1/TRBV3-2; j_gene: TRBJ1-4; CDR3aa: CASSHSDTATNEKLFF; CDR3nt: TGTGCCAGCAGCCACTCGGACACTGCAACTAATGAAAAACTGTTTTTT
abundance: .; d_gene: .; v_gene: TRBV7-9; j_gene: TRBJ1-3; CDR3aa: CASSPGLVGDTIYF; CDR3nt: TGTGCCAGCAGCCCAGGTCTCGTCGGGGACACCATATATTTT
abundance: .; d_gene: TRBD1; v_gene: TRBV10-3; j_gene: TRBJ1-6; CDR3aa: CAISDRGDNSPLHF; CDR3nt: TGTGCCATCAGTGACAGGGGGGATAATTCACCCCTCCACTTT
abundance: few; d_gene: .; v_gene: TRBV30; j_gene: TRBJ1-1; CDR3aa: CAWTIGNTEAFF; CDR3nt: TGTGCCTGGACGATCGGGAACACTGAAGCTTTCTTT
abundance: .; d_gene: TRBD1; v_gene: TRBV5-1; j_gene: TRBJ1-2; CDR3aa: CASSQTGDGYTF; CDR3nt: TGCGCCAGCAGCCAAACAGGGGATGGCTACACCTTC
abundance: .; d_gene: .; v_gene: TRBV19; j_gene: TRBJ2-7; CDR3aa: CASSLRGINTYEQYF; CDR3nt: TGTGCCAGTAGTTTACGCGGAATAAACACCTACGAGCAGTACTTC
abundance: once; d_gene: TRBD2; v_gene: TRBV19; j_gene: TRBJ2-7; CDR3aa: CASSIASGKTYEQYF; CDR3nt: TGTGCCAGTAGTATCGCTAGCGGGAAAACCTACGAGCAGTACTTC
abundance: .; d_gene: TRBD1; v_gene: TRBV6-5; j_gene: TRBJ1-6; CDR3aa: CASTLGQGGNSPLHF; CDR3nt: TGTGCCAGCACCCTAGGACAGGGGGGGAATTCACCCCTCCACTTT
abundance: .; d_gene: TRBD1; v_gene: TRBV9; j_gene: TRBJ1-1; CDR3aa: CASSTGTANTEAFF; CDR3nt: TGTGCCAGCAGCACCGGGACAGCGAACACTGAAGCTTTCTTT
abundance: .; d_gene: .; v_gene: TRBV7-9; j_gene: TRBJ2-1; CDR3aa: CASSLDVRDKGEQFF; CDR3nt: TGTGCCAGCAGCTTAGATGTCAGGGATAAGGGTGAGCAGTTCTTC
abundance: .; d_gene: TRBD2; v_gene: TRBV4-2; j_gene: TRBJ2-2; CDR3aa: CASSQPLGGGYRPGELFF; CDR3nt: TGTGCCAGCAGCCAACCCCTAGGCGGGGGTTACCGTCCCGGGGAGCTGTTTTTT
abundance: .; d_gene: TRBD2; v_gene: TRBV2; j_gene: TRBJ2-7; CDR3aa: CASSPGGLAGQQYF; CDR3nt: TGTGCCAGCAGCCCAGGTGGACTAGCGGGCCAGCAGTACTTC
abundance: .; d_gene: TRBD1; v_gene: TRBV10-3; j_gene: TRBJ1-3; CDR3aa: CAISDLGQGVLAGNTIYF; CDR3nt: TGTGCCATCAGTGACTTAGGACAGGGGGTCCTAGCTGGAAACACCATATATTTT
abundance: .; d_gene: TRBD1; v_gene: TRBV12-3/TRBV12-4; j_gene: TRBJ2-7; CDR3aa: CASRPDRGSEQYF; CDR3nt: TGTGCCAGCAGACCGGACAGGGGCTCCGAGCAGTACTTC
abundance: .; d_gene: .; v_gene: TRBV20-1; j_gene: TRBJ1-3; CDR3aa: CSASIGGNTIYF; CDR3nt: TGCAGTGCTAGTATCGGGGGAAACACCATATATTTT
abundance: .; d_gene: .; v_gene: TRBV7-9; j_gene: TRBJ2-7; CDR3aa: CASSSPGQTEQYF; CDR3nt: TGTGCCAGCAGCTCTCCAGGACAGACCGAGCAGTACTTC
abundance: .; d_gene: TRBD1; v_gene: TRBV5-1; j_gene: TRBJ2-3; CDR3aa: CASRDQGAADTQYF; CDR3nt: TGCGCCAGCAGAGATCAGGGGGCGGCAGATACGCAGTATTTT
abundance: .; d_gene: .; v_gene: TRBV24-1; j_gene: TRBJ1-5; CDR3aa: CATSPQGEGNQPQHF; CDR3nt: TGTGCCACCAGTCCACAGGGAGAGGGTAATCAGCCCCAGCATTTT
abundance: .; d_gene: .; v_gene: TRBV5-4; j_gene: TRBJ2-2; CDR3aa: CASSFSRRATGELFF; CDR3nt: TGTGCCAGCAGCTTTTCCCGCAGGGCCACCGGGGAGCTGTTTTTT
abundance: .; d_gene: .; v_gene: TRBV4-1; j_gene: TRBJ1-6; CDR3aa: CASSQDRYSPLHF; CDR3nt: TGCGCCAGCAGCCAAGATCGGTATTCACCCCTCCACTTT
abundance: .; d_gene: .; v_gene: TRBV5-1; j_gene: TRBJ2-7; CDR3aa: CASSSTGPYEQYF; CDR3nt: TGCGCCAGCAGCTCAACAGGGCCCTACGAGCAGTACTTC
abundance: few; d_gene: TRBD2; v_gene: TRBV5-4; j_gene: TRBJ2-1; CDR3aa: CASSLDGGSSYNEQFF; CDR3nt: TGTGCCAGCAGCTTGGATGGCGGGAGCTCCTACAATGAGCAGTTCTTC
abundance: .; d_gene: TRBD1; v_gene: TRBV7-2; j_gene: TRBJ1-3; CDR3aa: CASSQGVGNTIYF; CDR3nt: TGTGCCAGCAGCCAGGGGGTTGGAAACACCATATATTTT